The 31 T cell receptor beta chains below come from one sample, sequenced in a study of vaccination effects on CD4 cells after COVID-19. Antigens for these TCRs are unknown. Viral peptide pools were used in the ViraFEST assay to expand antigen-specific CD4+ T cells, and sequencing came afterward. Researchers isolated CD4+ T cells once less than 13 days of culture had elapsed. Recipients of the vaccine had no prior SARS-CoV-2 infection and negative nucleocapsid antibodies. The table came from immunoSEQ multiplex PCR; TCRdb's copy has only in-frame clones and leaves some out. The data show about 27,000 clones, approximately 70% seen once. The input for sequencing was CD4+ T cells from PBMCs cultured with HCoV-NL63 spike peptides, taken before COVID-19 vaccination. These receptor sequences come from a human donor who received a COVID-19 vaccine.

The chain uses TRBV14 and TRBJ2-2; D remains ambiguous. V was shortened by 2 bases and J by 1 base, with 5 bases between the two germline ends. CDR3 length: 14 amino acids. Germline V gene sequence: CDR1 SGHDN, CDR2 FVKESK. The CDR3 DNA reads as TGTGCCAGCAGCCAACTGGGGAACACCGGGGAGCTGTTTTTT. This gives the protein CASSQLGNTGELFF. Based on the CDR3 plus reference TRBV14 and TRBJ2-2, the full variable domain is EAGVTQFPSHSVIEKGQTVTLRCDPISGHDNLYWYRRVMGKEIKFLLHFVKESKQDESGMPNNRFLAERTGGTYSTLKVQPAELEDSGVYFCASSQLGNTGELFFGEGSRLTVL.

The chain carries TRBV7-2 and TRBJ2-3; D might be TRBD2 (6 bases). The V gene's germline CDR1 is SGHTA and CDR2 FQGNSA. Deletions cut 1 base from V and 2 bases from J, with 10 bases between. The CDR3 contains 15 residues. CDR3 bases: TGTGCCAGCAGCTTAGGTCCGGGAGCCACAGATACGCAGTATTTT. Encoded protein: CASSLGPGATDTQYF.

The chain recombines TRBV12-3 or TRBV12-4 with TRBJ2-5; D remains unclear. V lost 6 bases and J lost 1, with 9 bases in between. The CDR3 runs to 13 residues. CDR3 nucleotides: TGTGCCAGCAGGTCCCGGGCCCAAGAGACCCAGTACTTC. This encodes CASRSRAQETQYF.

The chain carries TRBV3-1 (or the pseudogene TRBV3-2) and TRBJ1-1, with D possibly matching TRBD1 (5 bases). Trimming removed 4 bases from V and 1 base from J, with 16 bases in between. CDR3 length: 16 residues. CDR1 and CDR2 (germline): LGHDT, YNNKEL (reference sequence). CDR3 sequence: CASSLTIRAPNTEAFF. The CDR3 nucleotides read TGTGCCAGCAGCCTTACTATCAGGGCCCCGAACACTGAAGCTTTCTTT.

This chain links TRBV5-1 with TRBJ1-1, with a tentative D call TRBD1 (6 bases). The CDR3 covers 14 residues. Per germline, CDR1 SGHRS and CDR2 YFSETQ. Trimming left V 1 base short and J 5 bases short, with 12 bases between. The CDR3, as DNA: TGCGCCAGCAGCTTGCTTGAGGGGGGGACTGAAGCTTTCTTT. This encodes CASSLLEGGTEAFF.

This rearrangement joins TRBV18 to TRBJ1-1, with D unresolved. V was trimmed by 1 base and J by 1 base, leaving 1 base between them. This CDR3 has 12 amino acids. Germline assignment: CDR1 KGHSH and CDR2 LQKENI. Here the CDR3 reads CASSPQNTEAFF. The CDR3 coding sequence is TGTGCCAGCTCACCACAGAACACTGAAGCTTTCTTT.

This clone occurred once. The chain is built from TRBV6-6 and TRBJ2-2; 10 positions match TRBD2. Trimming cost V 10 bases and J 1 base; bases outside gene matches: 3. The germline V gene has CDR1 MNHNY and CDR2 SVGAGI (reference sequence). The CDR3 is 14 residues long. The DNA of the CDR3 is TGTGCCACAACTAGCGGGATGAACACCGGGGAGCTGTTTTTT. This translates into CATTSGMNTGELFF.

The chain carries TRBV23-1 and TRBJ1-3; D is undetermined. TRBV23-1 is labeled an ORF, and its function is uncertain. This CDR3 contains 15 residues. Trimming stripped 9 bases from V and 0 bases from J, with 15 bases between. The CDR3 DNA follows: TGCGCCAGAGAGGAGACCCTAATCTCTGGAAACACCATATATTTT. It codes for CAREETLISGNTIYF.

The CDR3 region is CASNRGRGYGYTF. For the CDR3, the DNA is TGTGCCAGTAACAGGGGGCGCGGCTATGGCTACACCTTC. V and J are TRBV19 and TRBJ1-2, with TRBD1 identical over 9 bases. Germline CDR1 and CDR2: LNHDA and SQIVND (reference sequence). This CDR3 has 13 amino acids. The V and J ends lost 7 bases and 4 bases, in that order; junction bases with no gene match: 4.

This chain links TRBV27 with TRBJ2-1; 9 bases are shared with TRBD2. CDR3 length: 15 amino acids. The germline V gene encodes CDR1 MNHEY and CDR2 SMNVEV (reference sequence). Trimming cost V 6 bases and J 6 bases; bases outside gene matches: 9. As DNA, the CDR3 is TGTGCCAGCAGCCTAGCGGGAAAGGCAGGCAATGAGCAGTTCTTC. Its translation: CASSLAGKAGNEQFF.

CDR3: CASGGQGGNSPLHF. In DNA form, the CDR3 reads TGCGCCAGCGGTGGACAGGGGGGTAATTCACCCCTCCACTTT. V is TRBV10-2 and J is TRBJ1-6; 10 bases map to TRBD1. The germline gives CDR1 WSHSY, CDR2 SAAADI. This CDR3 contains 14 residues. The J segment lost 6 bases and the V segment lost 8 bases, leaving 4 bases of the junction unmatched.

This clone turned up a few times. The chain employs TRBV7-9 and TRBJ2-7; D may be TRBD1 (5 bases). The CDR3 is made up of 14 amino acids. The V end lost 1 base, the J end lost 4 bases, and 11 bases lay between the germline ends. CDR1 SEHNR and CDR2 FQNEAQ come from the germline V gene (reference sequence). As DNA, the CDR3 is TGTGCCAGCAGCTTAGACAGGCTGCCTTACGAGCAGTACTTC. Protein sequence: CASSLDRLPYEQYF.

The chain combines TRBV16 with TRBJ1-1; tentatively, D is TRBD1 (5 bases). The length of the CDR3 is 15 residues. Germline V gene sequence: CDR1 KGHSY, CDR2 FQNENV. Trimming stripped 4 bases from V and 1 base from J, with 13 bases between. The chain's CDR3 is CASSPRRDRNTEAFF. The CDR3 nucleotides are TGTGCCAGCAGCCCCCGTCGGGACCGGAACACTGAAGCTTTCTTT.

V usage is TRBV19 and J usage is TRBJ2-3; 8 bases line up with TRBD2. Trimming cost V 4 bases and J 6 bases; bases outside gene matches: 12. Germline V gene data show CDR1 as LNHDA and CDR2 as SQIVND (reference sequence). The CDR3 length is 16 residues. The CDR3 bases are TGTGCCAGTAGTACTGAACTAGCGGTCCCTGGGGATACGCAGTATTTT. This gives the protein CASSTELAVPGDTQYF.

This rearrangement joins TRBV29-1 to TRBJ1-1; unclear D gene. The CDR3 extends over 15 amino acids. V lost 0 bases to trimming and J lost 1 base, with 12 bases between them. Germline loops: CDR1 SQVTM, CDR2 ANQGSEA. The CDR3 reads CSVEDQAGPNTEAFF. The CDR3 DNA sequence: TGCAGCGTTGAAGATCAAGCGGGCCCGAACACTGAAGCTTTCTTT.

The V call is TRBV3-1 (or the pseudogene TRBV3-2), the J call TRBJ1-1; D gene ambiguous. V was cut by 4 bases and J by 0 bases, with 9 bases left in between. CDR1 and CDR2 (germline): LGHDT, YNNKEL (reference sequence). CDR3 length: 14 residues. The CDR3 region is CASSLMRMNTEAFF. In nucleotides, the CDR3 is TGTGCCAGCAGCCTAATGCGAATGAACACTGAAGCTTTCTTT.

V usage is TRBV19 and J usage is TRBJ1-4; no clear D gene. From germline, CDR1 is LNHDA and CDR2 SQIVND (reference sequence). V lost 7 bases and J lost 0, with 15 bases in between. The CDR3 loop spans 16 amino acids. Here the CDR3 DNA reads TGTGCCAGTACAGCGTCTGGGCGTGCAACTAATGAAAAACTGTTTTTT. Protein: CASTASGRATNEKLFF.

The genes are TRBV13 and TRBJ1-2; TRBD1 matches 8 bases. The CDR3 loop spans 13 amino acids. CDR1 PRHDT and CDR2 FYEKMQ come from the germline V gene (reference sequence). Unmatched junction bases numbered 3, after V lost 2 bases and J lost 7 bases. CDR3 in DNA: TGTGCCAGCAGCTTACAGGGGGCGGGTGGCTACACCTTC. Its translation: CASSLQGAGGYTF.

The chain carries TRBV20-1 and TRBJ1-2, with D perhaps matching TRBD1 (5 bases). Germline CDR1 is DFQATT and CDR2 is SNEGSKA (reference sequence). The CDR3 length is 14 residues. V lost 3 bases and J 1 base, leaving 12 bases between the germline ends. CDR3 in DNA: TGCAGTGCTAGTGGAGGGGCTCTTAACTATGGCTACACCTTC. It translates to CSASGGALNYGYTF.

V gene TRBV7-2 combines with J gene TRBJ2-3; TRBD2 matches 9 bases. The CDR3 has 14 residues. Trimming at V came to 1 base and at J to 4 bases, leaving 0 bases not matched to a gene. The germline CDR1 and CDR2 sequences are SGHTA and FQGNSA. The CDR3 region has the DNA TGTGCCAGCAGCTTAGTAGCGGGAGCAGATACGCAGTATTTT. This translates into CASSLVAGADTQYF.

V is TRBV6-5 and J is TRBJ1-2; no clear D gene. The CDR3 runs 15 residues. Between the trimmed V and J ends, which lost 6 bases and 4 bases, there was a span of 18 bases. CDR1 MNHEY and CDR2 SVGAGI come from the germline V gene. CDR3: CASSAGPASSYGYTF. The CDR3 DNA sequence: TGTGCCAGCAGCGCCGGTCCGGCCTCGAGCTATGGCTACACCTTC.

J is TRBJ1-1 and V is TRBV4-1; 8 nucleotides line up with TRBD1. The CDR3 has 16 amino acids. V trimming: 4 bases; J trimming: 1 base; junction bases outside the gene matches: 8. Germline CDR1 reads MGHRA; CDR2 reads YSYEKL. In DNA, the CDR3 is TGCGCCAGCAGCCTTCGGACAGGGAGGGGGAACACTGAAGCTTTCTTT. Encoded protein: CASSLRTGRGNTEAFF.

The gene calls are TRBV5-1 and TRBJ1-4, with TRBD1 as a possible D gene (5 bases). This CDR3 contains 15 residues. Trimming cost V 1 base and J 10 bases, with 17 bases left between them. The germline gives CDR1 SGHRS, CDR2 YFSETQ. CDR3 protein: CASSLQGGVGGKLFF. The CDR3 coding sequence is TGCGCCAGCAGCTTGCAGGGTGGGGTTGGTGGAAAACTGTTTTTT. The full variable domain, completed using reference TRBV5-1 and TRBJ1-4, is KAGVTQTPRYLIKTRGQQVTLSCSPISGHRSVSWYQQTPGQGLQFLFEYFSETQRNKGNFPGRFSGRQFSNSRSEMNVSTLELGDSALYLCASSLQGGVGGKLFFGSGTQLSVL.

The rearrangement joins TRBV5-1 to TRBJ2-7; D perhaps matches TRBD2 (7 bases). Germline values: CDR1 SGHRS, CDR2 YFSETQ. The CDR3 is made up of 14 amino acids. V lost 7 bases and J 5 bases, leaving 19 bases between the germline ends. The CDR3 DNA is TGCGCCAGCTCGAGGGGGGGCCCCGGGAACGAGCAGTACTTC. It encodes CASSRGGPGNEQYF. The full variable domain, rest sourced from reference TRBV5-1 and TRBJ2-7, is KAGVTQTPRYLIKTRGQQVTLSCSPISGHRSVSWYQQTPGQGLQFLFEYFSETQRNKGNFPGRFSGRQFSNSRSEMNVSTLELGDSALYLCASSRGGPGNEQYFGPGTRLTVT.

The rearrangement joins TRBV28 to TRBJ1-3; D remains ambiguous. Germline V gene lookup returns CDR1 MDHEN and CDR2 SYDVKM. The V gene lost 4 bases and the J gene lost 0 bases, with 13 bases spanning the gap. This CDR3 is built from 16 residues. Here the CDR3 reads CASSSSPSPSGNTIYF. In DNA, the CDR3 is TGTGCCAGCAGTTCCTCTCCTTCCCCCTCTGGAAACACCATATATTTT.

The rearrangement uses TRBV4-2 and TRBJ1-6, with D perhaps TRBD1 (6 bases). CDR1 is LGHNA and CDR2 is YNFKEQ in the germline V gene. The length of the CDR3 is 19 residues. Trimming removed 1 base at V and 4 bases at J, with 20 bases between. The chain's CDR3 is CASSQGDQGGGGYNSPLHF. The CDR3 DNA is TGTGCCAGCAGCCAAGGGGATCAAGGAGGGGGTGGATATAATTCACCCCTCCACTTT.

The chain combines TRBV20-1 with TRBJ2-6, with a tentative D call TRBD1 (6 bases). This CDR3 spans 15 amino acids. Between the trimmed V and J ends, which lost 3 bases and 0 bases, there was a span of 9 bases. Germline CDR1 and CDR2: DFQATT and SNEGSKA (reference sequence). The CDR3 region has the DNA TGCAGTGCTAGTTACAGGGCCTCTGGGGCCAACGTCCTGACTTTC. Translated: CSASYRASGANVLTF.

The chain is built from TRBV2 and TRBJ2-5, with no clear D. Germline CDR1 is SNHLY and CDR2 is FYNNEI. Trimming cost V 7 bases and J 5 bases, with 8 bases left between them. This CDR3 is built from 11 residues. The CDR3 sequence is CASKYGETQYF. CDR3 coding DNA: TGTGCCAGCAAGTACGGGGAGACCCAGTACTTC.

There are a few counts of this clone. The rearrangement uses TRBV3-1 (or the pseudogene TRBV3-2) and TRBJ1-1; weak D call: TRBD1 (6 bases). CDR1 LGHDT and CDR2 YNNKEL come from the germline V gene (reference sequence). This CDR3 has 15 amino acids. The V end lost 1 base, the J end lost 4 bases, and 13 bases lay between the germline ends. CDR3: CASSQVGGGRTEAFF. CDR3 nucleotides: TGTGCCAGCAGCCAAGTTGGAGGGGGGCGCACTGAAGCTTTCTTT.

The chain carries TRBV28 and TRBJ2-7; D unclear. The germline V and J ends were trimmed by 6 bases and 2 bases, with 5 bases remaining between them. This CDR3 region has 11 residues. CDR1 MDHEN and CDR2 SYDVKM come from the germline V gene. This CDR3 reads CASRAAYEQYF. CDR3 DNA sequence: TGTGCCAGCAGGGCAGCCTACGAGCAGTACTTC. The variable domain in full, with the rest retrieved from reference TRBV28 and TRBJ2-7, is DVKVTQSSRYLVKRTGEKVFLECVQDMDHENMFWYRQDPGLGLRLIYFSYDVKMKEKGDIPEGYSVSREKKERFSLILESASTNQTSMYLCASRAAYEQYFGPGTRLTVT.

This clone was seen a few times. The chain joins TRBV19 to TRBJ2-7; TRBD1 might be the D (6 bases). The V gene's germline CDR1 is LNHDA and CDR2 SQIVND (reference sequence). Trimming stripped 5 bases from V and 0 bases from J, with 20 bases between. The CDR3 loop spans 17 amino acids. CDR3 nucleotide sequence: TGTGCCAGTAGTCCTTATCAGACAGGTAGGGGCTCCTACGAGCAGTACTTC. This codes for CASSPYQTGRGSYEQYF. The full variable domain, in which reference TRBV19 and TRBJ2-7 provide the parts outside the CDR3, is DGGITQSPKYLFRKEGQNVTLSCEQNLNHDAMYWYRQDPGQGLRLIYYSQIVNDFQKGDIAEGYSVSREKKESFPLTVTSAQKNPTAFYLCASSPYQTGRGSYEQYFGPGTRLTVT.